This TCR beta chain stems from a study of early T cells in non-severe SARS-CoV-2 infection. On the study more broadly: Whole-blood bulk RNA, unsorted, was sequenced, and chains were unpaired.

Each single cDNA molecule received a unique molecular identifier. TCRdb passed the 5' RACE reads through MiXCR, listing each CDR3 protein once. The sample lists about 110,000 distinct CDR3 sequences; 9.5% to 13% were seen once. The study's findings and limits: A preference for anti-spike CD8 responses marked VDJdb matching, which missed private and CD4 specificities.

This clonotype was recorded at least ten times. Its antigen remains unknown. The CDR3 length is 16 residues. With 6 bases clipped from V and 5 bases from J, the junction kept 10 bases outside the gene matches. Germline assignment: CDR1 SGHTA and CDR2 FQGTGA. This receptor was obtained from an adult who was a healthcare worker with PCR-confirmed SARS-CoV-2 infection or an uninfected control (not recorded which). The sequenced material came from whole blood. The chain links TRBV7-3 to TRBJ2-3; 11 nucleotides align to TRBD1. The CDR3 is CASRRGQGAQIDTQYF. As DNA, the CDR3 is TGTGCCAGCAGGAGAGGACAGGGGGCGCAGATAGATACGCAGTATTTT. Combining the CDR3 with reference TRBV7-3 and TRBJ2-3 gives the whole variable domain GAGVSQTPSNKVTEKGKYVELRCDPISGHTALYWYRQSLGQGPEFLIYFQGTGAADDSGLPNDRFFAVRPEGSVSTLKIQRTERGDSAVYLCASRRGQGAQIDTQYFGPGTRLTVL.